Listed below are T cell receptor beta chains from one sample, sequenced in a study of CD8 T cells in Susac syndrome. TCRdb re-called the immunoSEQ multiplex PCR reads with MiXCR, one entry per CDR3 protein. Here the sample spans roughly 70,000 distinct CDR3 sequences, over 90% being singletons. Sequencing used CD4+ T cells from PBMCs. These receptors were taken from a human donor with multiple sclerosis. The CDR3 runs from the conserved cysteine through the conserved F or W. D genes are given only for firm matches.

V,D,length,J,DNA,CDR3
TRBV30,TRBD1,13,TRBJ1-6,TGTGCCTACCGGGACAGGGAGGTTTCACCCCTCCACTTT,CAYRDREVSPLHF
TRBV7-2,NA,15,TRBJ2-1,TGTGCCAGCAGCCGGGACCGGAGCTCCTACAATGAGCAGTTCTTC,CASSRDRSSYNEQFF
TRBV4-1,NA,13,TRBJ1-1,TGCGCCAGCAGCCCCCTTGTTTGGGCAAGGGCTTTCTTT,CASSPLVWARAFF
TRBV3-1,NA,11,TRBJ1-1,TGTGCCAGCAGCCAAGGACAAGAAGCTTTCTTT,CASSQGQEAFF
TRBV12-3/TRBV12-4,NA,15,TRBJ2-3,TGTGCCAGCAGGAAAGCAGGGATCAGCACAGATACGCAGTATTTT,CASRKAGISTDTQYF
TRBV20-1,TRBD2,16,TRBJ2-3,TGCAGTGCTACACCCCCGGGGGGAGGGAGCACAGATACGCAGTATTTT,CSATPPGGGSTDTQYF
TRBV2,NA,13,TRBJ2-7,TGTGCCAGCAGTCCTCAGGGTGTCGACGAGCAGTACTTC,CASSPQGVDEQYF
TRBV29-1,TRBD2,14,TRBJ2-3,TGCAGCATCGGGGAAGCGGGGGGTCGGGATACGCAGTATTTT,CSIGEAGGRDTQYF
TRBV5-6,NA,18,TRBJ2-6,TGTGCCAGCAGCTATTGGACAGGGAGGGGAGACGGCGCCAACGTCCTGACTTTC,CASSYWTGRGDGANVLTF
TRBV12-3/TRBV12-4,NA,14,TRBJ2-1,TGTGCCAGCAGTTTAATCGGCCGATACAATGAGCAGTTCTTC,CASSLIGRYNEQFF
TRBV5-6,NA,17,TRBJ2-1,TGTGCCAGCAGCTTGCGACGCGGAGGGAGCTCCTACAATGAGCAGTTCTTC,CASSLRRGGSSYNEQFF